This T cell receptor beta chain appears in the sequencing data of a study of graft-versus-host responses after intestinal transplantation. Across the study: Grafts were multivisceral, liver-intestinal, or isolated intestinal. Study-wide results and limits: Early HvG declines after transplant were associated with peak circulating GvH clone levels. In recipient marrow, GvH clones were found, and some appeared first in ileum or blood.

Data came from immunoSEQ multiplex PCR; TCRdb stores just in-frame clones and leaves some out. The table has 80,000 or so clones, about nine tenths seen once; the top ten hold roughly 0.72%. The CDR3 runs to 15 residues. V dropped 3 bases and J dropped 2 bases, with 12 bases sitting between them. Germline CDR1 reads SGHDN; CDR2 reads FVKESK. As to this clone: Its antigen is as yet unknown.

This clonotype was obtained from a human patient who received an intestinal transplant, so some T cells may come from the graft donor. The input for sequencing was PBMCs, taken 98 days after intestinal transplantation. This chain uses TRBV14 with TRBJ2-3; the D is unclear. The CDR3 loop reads CASSQRPLDTDTQYF. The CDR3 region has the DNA TGTGCCAGCAGCCAGAGGCCACTGGACACAGATACGCAGTATTTT.